Listed below are T cell receptor beta chains from one sample, sequenced in a study of regulatory T cells in long-lasting Graves disease. TCRdb used MiXCR to reprocess the multiplex PCR reads, holding one entry per CDR3 protein. The sample has about 470,000 distinct CDR3 sequences; 15% are singletons. The sample was also reused in another study, on T cells in Graves' hyperthyroidism and ophthalmopathy.

The sample here was peripheral blood mononuclear cells (PBMCs), taken at new diagnosis, from a patient treated with antithyroid drugs. The origin of the receptors is a woman in her 30s with Graves disease. Each CDR3 is given with its conserved first and last residue. A D gene is named only where the DNA matches it firmly. A row's size may be missing; if present it is once, few, many or a size class.

TRBV12-3/TRBV12-4	many	TRBD1	TRBJ2-7	CASSTPRDRGFNEQYF	TGTGCCAGCAGCACTCCCCGGGACAGGGGATTTAACGAGCAGTACTTC
TRBV5-1	few	-	TRBJ1-2	CASSQPDQVYGYTF	TGCGCCAGCAGCCAACCGGACCAAGTCTATGGCTACACCTTC
TRBV27	many	-	TRBJ2-1	CASTLTGPGANEQFF	TGTGCCAGCACCCTCACTGGACCCGGGGCCAATGAGCAGTTCTTC
TRBV3-1	once	TRBD2	TRBJ2-7	CASSQDSGSPGDEQYF	TGTGCCAGCAGCCAAGATAGCGGGAGTCCGGGAGACGAGCAGTACTTC
TRBV29-1	many	-	TRBJ2-4	CSVEVSGSNIQYF	TGCAGCGTTGAAGTGTCAGGTAGTAACATTCAGTACTTC
TRBV19	-	-	TRBJ2-1	CASSITARISYNEQFF	TGTGCCAGTAGTATAACGGCGCGGATCTCCTACAATGAGCAGTTCTTC
TRBV7-9	-	-	TRBJ2-7	CASSLGRGTGMNYEQYF	TGTGCCAGCAGCTTAGGGAGGGGCACGGGCATGAACTACGAGCAGTACTTC
TRBV25-1	few	-	TRBJ2-1	CASSRTGLGRNEQFF	TGTGCCAGCAGCCGAACAGGTCTTGGTCGCAATGAGCAGTTCTTC
TRBV7-9	many	-	TRBJ2-7	CASSSQQGSYEQYF	TGTGCCAGCAGCTCACAACAGGGCTCCTACGAGCAGTACTTC
TRBV12-3/TRBV12-4	many	-	TRBJ2-3	CASGSGGSTDTQYF	TGTGCCAGCGGGTCAGGCGGGAGCACAGATACGCAGTATTTT
TRBV20-1	many	-	TRBJ2-7	CSARVGSLDEQYF	TGCAGTGCTAGAGTAGGAAGCTTGGACGAGCAGTACTTC
TRBV7-9	few	TRBD1	TRBJ2-7	CASRDGQGPNYEQYF	TGTGCCAGCAGGGATGGACAGGGCCCTAACTACGAGCAGTACTTC
TRBV10-3	many	TRBD1	TRBJ2-7	CAISDPGTGRGYEQYF	TGTGCCATCAGTGACCCTGGGACAGGAAGGGGCTACGAGCAGTACTTC
TRBV18	few	TRBD2	TRBJ2-7	CASSLGLAGLSSSYEQYF	TGTGCCAGCTCCCTCGGACTAGCGGGGTTATCGAGCTCCTACGAGCAGTACTTC
TRBV2	many	TRBD1	TRBJ2-7	CASSEGLDQGAYF	TGTGCCAGCAGTGAAGGGCTGGACCAGGGGGCGTACTTC
TRBV4-1	few	-	TRBJ2-1	CASSQDRGTHEQFF	TGCGCCAGCAGCCAAGATCGGGGGACCCATGAGCAGTTCTTC
TRBV27	many	-	TRBJ2-7	CASSLGRSYEQYF	TGTGCCAGCAGTTTAGGTCGGTCCTACGAGCAGTACTTC
TRBV11-2	many	-	TRBJ1-2	CASTTDGFGYTF	TGTGCCAGCACCACGGACGGGTTCGGCTACACCTTC
TRBV10-3	many	-	TRBJ2-3	CAISGGSPATDTQYF	TGTGCCATCAGTGGAGGGAGTCCAGCCACAGATACGCAGTATTTT